Detailed here is one T cell receptor (beta chain). Its antigen is currently unknown. This record comes from a study of healthy donors' naive CD4 and CD8 T cells. Background on the study: All functional IMGT TCR alpha variants were covered by new primers. General study findings and limits: Homeostatic proliferation of naive T cells was not examined as a bias source.

TCR libraries were built from about 0.55 ug of total RNA by linear amplification. TCRdb reprocessed the reads with MiXCR, giving one entry per CDR3 protein. Among roughly 200,000 distinct CDR3 sequences, about 74% were seen once, and the ten largest hold about 2.1%. The germline V and J ends were trimmed by 3 bases and 2 bases, with 8 bases remaining between them. The V gene's germline CDR1 is LNHDA and CDR2 SQIVND (reference sequence). There are 13 residues in the CDR3. The V and J genes are TRBV19 and TRBJ2-7; D remains ambiguous. Sequencing used naive CD4+ and CD8+ T cells sorted from blood, pooled from several donors. The receptor's source is a pool of human donors in good health; the sample pools cells from several healthy donors. Here the CDR3 DNA reads TGTGCCAGTAGTATTTCCGTAACCTACGAGCAGTACTTC. It codes for CASSISVTYEQYF.